The next 13 T cell receptor beta chains were all read from a single sample in a study of blood T cell repertoires in COVID-19. Generated by immunoSEQ multiplex PCR, the TCRdb table keeps only in-frame clones and is missing some. The repertoire holds 90,000 to 100,000 clones, with under 90% as singletons. Input material: peripheral blood. The receptors derive from a man aged 60 to 75 with COVID-19, enrolled during active disease.

This clone was seen just once. The chain combines TRBV4-2 with TRBJ1-2, with D possibly being TRBD1 (6 bases). Trimming took off 0 bases at V and 4 bases at J, with 9 bases between the two ends. Germline V gene data show CDR1 as LGHNA and CDR2 as YNFKEQ. The CDR3 has 14 residues. The CDR3 DNA follows: TGTGCCAGCAGCCAAGACCTGGACAGCTATGGCTACACCTTC. It yields the protein CASSQDLDSYGYTF.

J is TRBJ1-2 and V is TRBV9, with D unresolved. The CDR3 extends over 12 amino acids. The germline CDR1 and CDR2 sequences are SGDLS and YYNGEE. V dropped 1 base and J dropped 4 bases, with 5 bases sitting between them. CDR3 sequence: CASSVSGYGYTF. In nucleotides, the CDR3 is TGTGCCAGCAGCGTATCGGGCTATGGCTACACCTTC. Using reference TRBV9 and TRBJ1-2 for the parts outside the CDR3, the full variable domain is DSGVTQTPKHLITATGQRVTLRCSPRSGDLSVYWYQQSLDQGLQFLIQYYNGEERAKGNILERFSAQQFPDLHSELNLSSLELGDSALYFCASSVSGYGYTFGSGTRLTVV.

About this clone itself: The identical CDR3 is also encoded by other nucleotide sequences in the sample. Here the CDR3 DNA reads TGTGCCAGTAGTATCACAGGGATGAACACTGAAGCTTTCTTT. It is translated as CASSITGMNTEAFF. The chain links TRBV19 to TRBJ1-1; the D gene is possibly TRBD1 (6 bases). The germline CDR1 and CDR2 sequences are LNHDA and SQIVND (reference sequence). The CDR3 loop spans 14 amino acids. Deletions cut 3 bases from V and 0 bases from J, with 8 bases between.

The table lists this clone with a few counts. Different DNA sequences within this sample yield the same CDR3. The chain has TRBV12-3 or TRBV12-4 and TRBJ1-1; D perhaps matches TRBD1 (6 bases). The V and J ends lost 6 bases and 5 bases respectively, with 13 bases between them. The CDR3 contains 13 residues. CDR3 sequence: CASSLTGSTEAFF. The CDR3 DNA follows: TGTGCCAGCAGCTTGACAGGATCGACTGAAGCTTTCTTT.

The V and J genes are TRBV10-1 and TRBJ2-3, with 10 nucleotides matching TRBD2. Trimming removed 2 bases from V and 5 bases from J; junction bases left unmatched: 1. Germline CDR1 is WNHNN and CDR2 is SYGVQD (reference sequence). The CDR3 runs 14 residues. The CDR3 is CASSETSGKDTQYF. The CDR3 bases are TGCGCCAGCAGTGAGACTAGCGGGAAAGATACGCAGTATTTT.

The chain is built from TRBV30 and TRBJ1-1; 10 bases map to TRBD1. The CDR3 totals 14 residues. V lost 4 bases, J lost 6 bases, and 8 bases stayed unmatched. The germline V gene has CDR1 GTSNPN and CDR2 SVGIG (reference sequence). In DNA form, the CDR3 reads TGTGCCTGGAACCCGGACAGGGGGTTGCCTGAAGCTTTCTTT. Protein sequence: CAWNPDRGLPEAFF.

CDR3 nucleotides: TGTGCCAGTAGTACTTTCCGCCTAGCGTTCGGGAGCTCCTACAATGAGCAGTTCTTC. This sequence encodes CASSTFRLAFGSSYNEQFF. This chain uses TRBV19 with TRBJ2-1; a possible D gene is TRBD2 (6 bases). Germline CDR1 LNHDA, CDR2 SQIVND (reference sequence). The CDR3 contains 19 residues. V shed 4 bases and J shed 0 bases, with 22 bases lying between them.

V usage is TRBV19 and J usage is TRBJ1-1; a possible D gene is TRBD1 (6 bases). This CDR3 spans 13 amino acids. V gave up 5 bases and J gave up 8 bases, with 15 bases separating them. CDR1 and CDR2 from the germline V gene are LNHDA and SQIVND (reference sequence). CDR3 in DNA: TGTGCCAGTAGTCGGGCAGGGGAGTCAGAAGCTTTCTTT. Residues: CASSRAGESEAFF.

The V call is TRBV4-1, the J call TRBJ1-6, with TRBD1 matching 10 bases. The CDR3 length is 15 residues. Looked up from germline, CDR1 is MGHRA and CDR2 is YSYEKL. V shed 3 bases and J 7 bases; nucleotides not matched to a gene: 3. The CDR3 DNA is TGCGCCAGCAGCCAGTGGACAGGGGGAAATTCACCCCTCCACTTT. Translation gives CASSQWTGGNSPLHF.

The V gene is TRBV7-9, the J gene TRBJ1-5; TRBD1 agrees at 8 bases. The germline V gene encodes CDR1 SEHNR and CDR2 FQNEAQ (reference sequence). The CDR3 is 16 residues long. V lost 5 bases, J lost 2 bases, and 8 bases stayed unmatched. The CDR3 spells CASSVGTGWGNQPQHF. DNA for the CDR3: TGTGCCAGCAGCGTCGGGACAGGCTGGGGCAATCAGCCCCAGCATTTT.

This clone has a single count. This sequence joins TRBV7-2 and TRBJ2-5, with D possibly matching TRBD1 (6 bases). The CDR3 contains 14 residues. Germline V gives CDR1 SGHTA, CDR2 FQGNSA. Trimming shortened V by 4 bases and J by 0 bases, and 9 bases separated the two germline ends. The CDR3 reads CASSSRTDQETQYF. CDR3 DNA sequence: TGTGCCAGCAGCTCAAGGACAGACCAAGAGACCCAGTACTTC.

This chain connects TRBV5-4 to TRBJ1-2; no firm D call. Trimming left V 0 bases short and J 0 bases short, with 9 bases between. The CDR3 spans 15 residues. Germline values: CDR1 SGHNT, CDR2 YYREEE (reference sequence). The CDR3 is CASSLGHYSNYGYTF. Written as DNA, the CDR3 is TGTGCCAGCAGCTTGGGGCACTACTCTAACTATGGCTACACCTTC.

The chain recombines TRBV3-1 (or the pseudogene TRBV3-2) with TRBJ2-7; perhaps TRBD1 as D (6 bases). This CDR3 is built from 14 residues. Germline V gene lookup returns CDR1 LGHDT and CDR2 YNNKEL (reference sequence). V was shortened by 0 bases and J by 2 bases, with 8 bases between the two germline ends. The CDR3 coding sequence is TGTGCCAGCAGCCAAGATACAGGGACCTACGAGCAGTACTTC. Residues: CASSQDTGTYEQYF.